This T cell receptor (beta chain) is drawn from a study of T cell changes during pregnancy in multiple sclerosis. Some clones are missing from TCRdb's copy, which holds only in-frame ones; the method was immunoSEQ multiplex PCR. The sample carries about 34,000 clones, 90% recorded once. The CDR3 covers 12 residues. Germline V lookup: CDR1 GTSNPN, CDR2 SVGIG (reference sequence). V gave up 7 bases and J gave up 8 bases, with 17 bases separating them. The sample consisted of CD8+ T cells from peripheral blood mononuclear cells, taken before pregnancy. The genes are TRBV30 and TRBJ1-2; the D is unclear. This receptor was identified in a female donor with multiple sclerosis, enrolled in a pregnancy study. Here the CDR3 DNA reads TGTGCCTCAAGTTTAGGAGTCGGAGGCTACACCTTC. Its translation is CASSLGVGGYTF.